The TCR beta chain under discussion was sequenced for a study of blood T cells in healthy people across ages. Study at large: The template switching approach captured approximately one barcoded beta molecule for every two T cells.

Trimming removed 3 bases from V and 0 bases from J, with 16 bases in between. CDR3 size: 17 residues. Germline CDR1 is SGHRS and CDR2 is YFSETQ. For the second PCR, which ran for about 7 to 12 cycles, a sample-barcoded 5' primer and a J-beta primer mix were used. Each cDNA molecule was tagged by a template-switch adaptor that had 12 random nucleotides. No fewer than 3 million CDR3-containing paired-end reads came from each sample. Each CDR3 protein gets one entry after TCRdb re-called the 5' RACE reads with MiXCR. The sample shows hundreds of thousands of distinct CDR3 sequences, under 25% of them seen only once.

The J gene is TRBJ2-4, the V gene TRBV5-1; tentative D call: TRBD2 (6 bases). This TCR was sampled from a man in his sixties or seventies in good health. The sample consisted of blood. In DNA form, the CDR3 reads TGCGCCAGCAGCTCCTCAATGGAGGGGCTAGCCAAAAACATTCAGTACTTC. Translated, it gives CASSSSMEGLAKNIQYF.